This TCR beta chain was recorded in a study of T cell responses to AZD1222 COVID-19 vaccine. The germline V gene has CDR1 SGHRS and CDR2 YFSETQ. The CDR3 totals 13 residues. Between the trimmed V and J ends, which lost 2 bases and 3 bases, there was a span of 7 bases. Data came from immunoSEQ multiplex PCR; TCRdb stores just in-frame clones and leaves some out. The sample lists approximately 300,000 clones, 94% occurring once. The table lists this clone with a count of one. The chain joins TRBV5-1 to TRBJ2-3; D is unclear. The sample was peripheral blood, taken 28 days after the second AZD1222 dose. The sequence came from an adult who received the AZD1222 COVID-19 vaccine. CDR3 residues: CASSLDKTDTQYF. CDR3 coding DNA: TGCGCCAGCAGCTTAGACAAGACAGATACGCAGTATTTT.